Included here is one T cell receptor (beta chain) sequence, with context. This entry is derived from a study of blood T cell repertoires in COVID-19. Study background: PBMCs, B-cell-depleted T cells, or T cells were the source of the cDNA or gDNA that made up the material.

Repertoires were generated with immunoSEQ multiplex PCR, while TCRdb's copy carries only in-frame clones and drops some. This sample has approximately 43,000 clones; roughly four fifths occur once, and the top ten carry approximately 38%. This CDR3 is 17 amino acids long. Germline assignment: CDR1 LGHNA and CDR2 YSLEER. With 2 bases removed from V and 3 bases from J, the gap between germline ends came to 19 bases. The chain carries TRBV4-3 and TRBJ1-2; D ambiguous. Sequencing was done on a sample of peripheral blood. The origin of this receptor is a man aged 40-55 years with active or convalescent COVID-19. The DNA for the CDR3 is TGCGCCAGCAGCCAATATTCCTCACAACCCGAAGACTATGGCTACACCTTC. It is translated as CASSQYSSQPEDYGYTF.